The 7 T cell receptor beta chains below all came from one sample that was sequenced in a study of identical twins. TCRdb re-derived calls from the 5' RACE reads in MiXCR, one entry per CDR3 protein. The profile shows a few hundred thousand distinct CDR3 sequences, approximately 8.6% of them singletons. The sample was also reused in another study, on yellow fever vaccine responses in identical twins.

The sample was CD8+ T cells sorted from blood. The receptors originated from a woman younger than 35 in good health.

This clonotype was seen a single time. The CDR3 ends on some other residue instead of the conserved phenylalanine or tryptophan, so this is likely a read error. V is TRBV7-9 and J is TRBJ2-7, with 9 bases fitting TRBD2. The trim removed 0 bases at V and 7 bases at J, leaving 7 bases unmatched. The CDR3 sequence is 15 residues long. Per germline, CDR1 SEHNR and CDR2 FQNEAQ (reference sequence). CDR3 amino acids: CASSLAPGLAGEQYI. The DNA of the CDR3 is TGTGCCAGCAGCTTAGCGCCGGGACTAGCTGGGGAGCAGTACATC.

The rearrangement uses TRBV20-1 and TRBJ2-1, with a weak D call TRBD2 (5 bases). The CDR3 covers 14 residues. Germline CDR1 is DFQATT and CDR2 is SNEGSKA (reference sequence). The V gene lost 5 bases and the J gene lost 3 bases, with 14 bases spanning the gap. The CDR3 region has the DNA TGCAGTGCTGAGAAAGCTGGAGGCTACAATGAGCAGTTCTTC. It encodes CSAEKAGGYNEQFF.

This clonotype was detected a few times. CDR3 DNA sequence: TGCGCCAGCAGCCACCCCACCGACAGGGGGGAAGGTGATGCCGGGGAGCTGTTTTTT. This codes for CASSHPTDRGEGDAGELFF. The chain couples TRBV4-1 to TRBJ2-2; 9 nucleotides match TRBD1. V trimming: 3 bases; J trimming: 6 bases; junction bases outside the gene matches: 17. This CDR3 spans 19 amino acids. Germline values: CDR1 MGHRA, CDR2 YSYEKL.

Written as DNA, the CDR3 is TGTGCCAGCAGGGGGACAGGGAGGGGTTATGGCTACACCTTC. Amino acid sequence: CASRGTGRGYGYTF. The chain has TRBV6-1 and TRBJ1-2, with 9 bases matching TRBD1. Germline V lookup: CDR1 MNHNS, CDR2 SASEGT. Losses at the gene ends were 6 bases for V and 5 bases for J; bases not matched to a gene: 7. CDR3 length equals 14 residues.

The gene calls are TRBV28 and TRBJ1-1; D gene uncertain. V was clipped by 2 bases and J by 4 bases, with 11 bases between them. From germline, CDR1 is MDHEN and CDR2 SYDVKM. The CDR3 covers 14 residues. The CDR3 loop reads CASSLRSLGTEAFF. CDR3 coding DNA: TGTGCCAGCAGTTTAAGGAGTCTTGGCACTGAAGCTTTCTTT.

In this sample, this clonotype turned up many times. The chain recombines TRBV20-1 with TRBJ2-7; 8 positions match TRBD1. J was trimmed by 6 bases and V by 6 bases; bases with no gene match: 19. Germline values: CDR1 DFQATT, CDR2 SNEGSKA (reference sequence). This CDR3 comprises 16 residues. The DNA for the CDR3 is TGCAGTGCCGTTAGCCCTTCAGGGGGCGACCGGGGCGAGCAGTACTTC. It codes for CSAVSPSGGDRGEQYF.

This clonotype was detected only a few times. V gene TRBV4-1 combines with J gene TRBJ2-3, with 11 bases aligning to TRBD2. V was clipped by 0 bases and J by 2 bases; unmatched bases: 7. This CDR3 spans 18 amino acids. The V gene's germline CDR1 is MGHRA and CDR2 YSYEKL. In DNA, the CDR3 is TGCGCCAGCAGCCAAGAAAAAACTAGCGGGAGATTCACAGATACGCAGTATTTT. This encodes CASSQEKTSGRFTDTQYF.